One and the same sample provided the 28 T cell receptor beta chains below, sequenced in a study of Ad26.COV2.S vaccination and SARS-CoV-2 variants. Only in-frame clones appear in the TCRdb table, and some are missing; sequencing was by immunoSEQ multiplex PCR. The sample shows approximately 300,000 clones, approximately 80% of them seen only once. Sample treatment: 19 received Ad26.COV2.S at low or high dose, single or two shots; about 5 received placebo; per-sample allocation not given. The samples date from day 63 after the first vaccine or placebo injection. Source: peripheral blood, taken in a trial of Ad26.COV2.S vaccine versus placebo. These receptor sequences come from a person aged 18-65 years who received the Ad26.COV2.S COVID-19 vaccine or a placebo.

The CDR3 sequence is CASRDPDREEAFF. For the CDR3, the DNA is TGTGCCAGCAGAGACCCTGACAGGGAAGAAGCTTTCTTT. The chain combines TRBV6-6 with TRBJ1-1, with TRBD1 identical over 7 bases. Per germline, CDR1 MNHNY and CDR2 SVGAGI (reference sequence). CDR3 length equals 13 residues. Unmatched junction bases numbered 9, after V lost 6 bases and J lost 8 bases.

The chain uses TRBV7-9 and TRBJ1-3; D might be TRBD1 (5 bases). The CDR3 is 14 amino acids. Per the germline V gene, CDR1 is SEHNR and CDR2 is FQNEAQ (reference sequence). V was pared by 5 bases and J by 1 base, with 9 bases between. CDR3 region: CASSPTASGNTIYF. DNA of the CDR3: TGTGCCAGCAGCCCGACAGCTTCTGGAAACACCATATATTTT. Using reference TRBV7-9 and TRBJ1-3 for the parts outside the CDR3, the full variable domain is DTGVSQNPRHKITKRGQNVTFRCDPISEHNRLYWYRQTLGQGPEFLTYFQNEAQLEKSRLLSDRFSAERPKGSFSTLEIQRTEQGDSAMYLCASSPTASGNTIYFGEGSWLTVV.

Concerning this clone: Other DNA sequences in the same sample also yield this CDR3. The CDR3 region is CASSRDRGTEAFF. For the CDR3, the DNA is TGTGCCAGCAGTCGGGACAGGGGCACTGAAGCTTTCTTT. The gene calls are TRBV6-5 and TRBJ1-1, with TRBD1 identical over 10 bases. The CDR3 consists of 13 residues. Germline-derived CDR1 and CDR2 are MNHEY and SVGAGI. The V and J ends lost 5 bases and 4 bases, in that order; junction bases with no gene match: 1.

The rearrangement uses TRBV18 and TRBJ2-7; D call uncertain. The CDR3 is 12 amino acids. The V and J ends lost 3 bases and 2 bases respectively, with 5 bases between them. Germline V gene sequence: CDR1 KGHSH, CDR2 LQKENI. CDR3 residues: CASSPGTYEQYF. The CDR3 nucleotides read TGTGCCAGCTCACCGGGGACCTACGAGCAGTACTTC.

The genes are TRBV6-5 and TRBJ1-2, with 7 bases aligning to TRBD1. The germline V gene encodes CDR1 MNHEY and CDR2 SVGAGI. The CDR3 is made up of 15 amino acids. V was clipped by 0 bases and J by 6 bases; unmatched bases: 7. The CDR3 loop reads CASSYSRTGDNGYTF. The CDR3 nucleotides read TGTGCCAGCAGTTACTCGCGTACAGGGGATAATGGCTACACCTTC.

The chain carries TRBV12-3 or TRBV12-4 and TRBJ2-7; D is ambiguous. CDR3 length: 11 residues. With 5 bases removed from V and 3 bases from J, the gap between germline ends came to 5 bases. The CDR3 coding sequence is TGTGCCAGCAGTGCATACTACGAGCAGTACTTC. Its protein product is CASSAYYEQYF.

V and J are TRBV4-2 and TRBJ2-3, with TRBD2 matching 10 bases. Germline CDR1 reads LGHNA; CDR2 reads YNFKEQ. This CDR3 spans 17 amino acids. V was clipped by 0 bases and J by 8 bases; unmatched bases: 11. The CDR3 sequence is CASSQDMELAGLGTQYF. CDR3 sequence (DNA): TGTGCCAGCAGCCAAGATATGGAACTAGCGGGGCTGGGTACGCAGTATTTT.

The rearrangement joins TRBV15 to TRBJ2-1, with 7 bases matching TRBD1. Trimming cost V 5 bases and J 4 bases; bases outside gene matches: 17. Germline CDR1 LNHNV, CDR2 YYDKDF (reference sequence). There are 18 residues in the CDR3. The CDR3 region has the DNA TGTGCCACCAGCTCAGGACAGGCATGGGGCAGAGATTACAATGAGCAGTTCTTC. It specifies CATSSGQAWGRDYNEQFF.

This clone was seen a handful of times. V gene TRBV27 combines with J gene TRBJ2-7; 9 bases match TRBD1. Germline loops: CDR1 MNHEY, CDR2 SMNVEV (reference sequence). After removal of 6 bases from V and 4 bases from J, the junction contained 10 bases not matched to a gene. CDR3 length: 15 amino acids. CDR3 DNA sequence: TGTGCCAGCAGCCCCCTCGGGACAGGGATATACGAGCAGTACTTC. Amino acid sequence: CASSPLGTGIYEQYF.

The rearrangement joins TRBV18 to TRBJ1-4, with D tentatively TRBD1 (6 bases). CDR3 length: 13 residues. Trimming cost V 3 bases and J 11 bases, with 13 bases left between them. Germline CDR1 reads KGHSH; CDR2 reads LQKENI. The CDR3 bases are TGTGCCAGCTCACCCCAGGGGTCCATGAAACTGTTTTTT. Translated, it gives CASSPQGSMKLFF.

This clone was found a few times. The chain combines TRBV3-1 (or the pseudogene TRBV3-2) with TRBJ2-1; 8 bases fit TRBD2. The length of the CDR3 is 17 residues. Unmatched junction bases numbered 12, after V lost 4 bases and J lost 4 bases. Germline V lookup: CDR1 LGHDT, CDR2 YNNKEL (reference sequence). CDR3 coding DNA: TGTGCCAGCAGCCCTTCAGGTGGTAGCGGGGCATACAATGAGCAGTTCTTC. The encoded protein is CASSPSGGSGAYNEQFF.

This clone was recorded only once. The chain joins TRBV6-6 to TRBJ2-2, with 9 bases aligning to TRBD1. In germline, CDR1 is MNHNY, CDR2 SVGAGI (reference sequence). This CDR3 region has 16 residues. Trimming at V came to 0 bases and at J to 7 bases, leaving 6 bases not matched to a gene. CDR3 residues: CASSYSLGQGYGELFF. In DNA, the CDR3 is TGTGCCAGCAGTTACTCGCTCGGACAGGGGTACGGGGAGCTGTTTTTT.

This chain joins TRBV5-1 and TRBJ2-7, with TRBD2 as a possible D gene (6 bases). Germline V gene sequence: CDR1 SGHRS, CDR2 YFSETQ. This CDR3 is built from 16 residues. The V end was cut by 0 bases, the J end by 0 bases, with 13 bases between. The CDR3 protein is CASSLGVGGISYEQYF. The CDR3 DNA reads as TGCGCCAGCAGCTTGGGCGTAGGCGGGATCTCCTACGAGCAGTACTTC.

The chain combines TRBV6-5 with TRBJ2-1; D unresolved. In germline, CDR1 is MNHEY, CDR2 SVGAGI. The CDR3 consists of 13 residues. Trimming took off 8 bases at V and 8 bases at J, with 16 bases between the two ends. The CDR3: CASSRTAKDEQFF. The CDR3 nucleotides read TGTGCCAGCTCAAGGACCGCGAAGGATGAGCAGTTCTTC.

The chain uses TRBV5-1 and TRBJ1-2; D remains unclear. The CDR3 is 14 amino acids. Germline CDR1 and CDR2: SGHRS and YFSETQ. V dropped 2 bases and J dropped 2 bases, with 10 bases sitting between them. The CDR3 region is CASSLTARNYGYTF. The DNA for the CDR3 is TGCGCCAGCAGCTTAACGGCCCGAAACTATGGCTACACCTTC.

Comments on this clone: One end of the junction does not line up with germline, which may come from a read error. V is TRBV29-1 and J is TRBJ2-7; 7 nucleotides align to TRBD2. Germline lookup yields CDR1 SQVTM and CDR2 ANQGSEA. The CDR3 spans 11 residues. The CDR3 spells CSGEGRGEQYF. Here the CDR3 DNA reads TGCAGCGGTGAAGGGAGGGGAGAGCAGTACTTC.

This clone occurred once. The chain has TRBV11-1 and TRBJ1-1, with D perhaps matching TRBD1 (5 bases). The germline V and J ends were trimmed by 0 bases and 4 bases, with 6 bases remaining between them. Per germline, CDR1 SGHAT and CDR2 FQDESV (reference sequence). The CDR3 spans 13 residues. The CDR3 here is CASSLAGATEAFF. The CDR3 coding sequence is TGTGCCAGCAGCTTAGCAGGGGCCACTGAAGCTTTCTTT.

This clone was detected only a few times. The rearrangement joins TRBV20-1 to TRBJ1-1, with 8 bases aligning to TRBD1. CDR3 length equals 17 residues. Per germline, CDR1 DFQATT and CDR2 SNEGSKA (reference sequence). The V gene end was trimmed by 3 bases and the J gene end by 1 base; junction bases not matched to a gene: 13. CDR3 DNA: TGCAGTGCTAGTGTACCACGACAGGGGATATGGAACACTGAAGCTTTCTTT. Translated: CSASVPRQGIWNTEAFF.

The chain recombines TRBV28 with TRBJ2-6; TRBD2 aligns across 7 bases. V gave up 6 bases and J gave up 4 bases; unmatched junction bases: 3. The CDR3 consists of 14 residues. The V gene's germline CDR1 is MDHEN and CDR2 SYDVKM. Here the CDR3 reads CASRTSVGANVLTF. The DNA of the CDR3 is TGTGCCAGCAGAACTAGCGTCGGGGCCAACGTCCTGACTTTC.

The genes are TRBV5-6 and TRBJ1-6; D perhaps matches TRBD1 (6 bases). CDR3 length: 14 residues. V was trimmed by 4 bases and J by 7 bases, leaving 12 bases between them. Germline CDR1 and CDR2: SGHDT and YYEEEE. CDR3 amino acids: CASSITGLNSPLHF. DNA of the CDR3: TGTGCCAGCAGCATAACAGGGTTAAATTCACCCCTCCACTTT.

The chain joins TRBV7-8 to TRBJ2-3; TRBD2 might be the D (7 bases). The CDR3 contains 16 residues. Germline CDR1 is SGHVS and CDR2 is FQNEAQ. Deletions cut 5 bases from V and 3 bases from J, with 18 bases between. DNA for the CDR3: TGTGCCAGCAGCCCTAGTGGGGGGGCGCGGACAGATACGCAGTATTTT. Translation: CASSPSGGARTDTQYF.

This rearrangement joins TRBV29-1 to TRBJ1-2; 8 nucleotides align to TRBD1. Germline assignment: CDR1 SQVTM and CDR2 ANQGSEA. The trim removed 4 bases at V and 2 bases at J, leaving 9 bases unmatched. This CDR3 has 15 residues. CDR3 loop: CSVGDQGAVNYGYTF. The DNA for the CDR3 is TGCAGCGTTGGCGACCAGGGGGCCGTCAACTATGGCTACACCTTC.

The rearrangement uses TRBV11-3 and TRBJ2-3, with no clear D. The CDR3 loop spans 11 amino acids. CDR1 and CDR2 from the germline V gene are SGHNT and YENEEA. V dropped 3 bases and J dropped 5 bases, with 3 bases sitting between them. This CDR3 is CASSFRDTQYF. CDR3 sequence (DNA): TGTGCCAGCAGCTTTAGAGATACGCAGTATTTT.

This clone has only a few counts. The chain couples TRBV6-2 or TRBV6-3 to TRBJ1-1, with D unresolved. The V end lost 4 bases, the J end lost 4 bases, and 4 bases lay between the germline ends. The germline gives CDR1 MNHEY, CDR2 SVGEGT. The CDR3 length is 11 residues. The CDR3 nucleotides are TGTGCCAGCAGTTTCGGCACTGAAGCTTTCTTT. This sequence encodes CASSFGTEAFF.

The chain joins TRBV6-1 to TRBJ2-7; TRBD2 is a possible D gene (6 bases). Germline-derived CDR1 and CDR2 are MNHNS and SASEGT. V lost 2 bases and J lost 3, with 11 bases in between. CDR3 length: 14 amino acids. As DNA, the CDR3 is TGTGCCAGCAGTGAAAACAGGAGGGTCTACGAGCAGTACTTC. This translates into CASSENRRVYEQYF.

The CDR3 coding sequence is TGTGCCAGCAGCTATTCCGGGCCCCTCGAGACCCAGTACTTC. This encodes CASSYSGPLETQYF. This chain connects TRBV3-1 (or the pseudogene TRBV3-2) to TRBJ2-5; D gene uncertain. The germline V gene encodes CDR1 LGHDT and CDR2 YNNKEL (reference sequence). This CDR3 comprises 14 residues. With 5 bases removed from V and 5 bases from J, the gap between germline ends came to 15 bases.

The J gene is TRBJ1-2, the V gene TRBV9, with 7 bases that match TRBD1. The trim removed 8 bases at V and 5 bases at J, leaving 12 bases unmatched. CDR1 and CDR2 from the germline V gene are SGDLS and YYNGEE. This CDR3 region has 14 residues. The CDR3 protein is CARADGTAWYGYTF. The CDR3 DNA follows: TGTGCCAGAGCCGACGGGACAGCTTGGTATGGCTACACCTTC.

The chain uses TRBV5-1 and TRBJ1-2, with TRBD1 matching over 9 bases. The CDR3 consists of 15 residues. Germline CDR1 is SGHRS and CDR2 is YFSETQ. V lost 7 bases and J lost 6; bases outside the gene matches: 13. The CDR3 protein is CASRFGQGSLDGYTF. The DNA for the CDR3 is TGCGCCAGCCGATTTGGACAGGGGAGTTTGGATGGCTACACCTTC.